Listed below are T cell receptor beta chains from one sample, sequenced in a study of human T cells and chemical hapten exposure. MiXCR was run by TCRdb on the reads, yielding one entry per CDR3 protein. The table shows roughly 120,000 distinct CDR3 sequences, with around 9% occurring only once. Sequences were obtained from whole blood. Receptors originate from a human donor in good health. Some clones in this sample may be carry-over from other donors' samples. Each CDR3 is given without its conserved first and last residue. Clone size is not always given. Where it is, it says once, few, many or a class for expanded clones.

TRBJ2-7,.,15,TRBV20-1,SALSGTSGGLSYEQY
TRBJ2-5,many,12,TRBV7-2,ASSRGGAMETQY
TRBJ1-5,.,16,TRBV3-1,ASSQDYPGTDSNQPQH
TRBJ1-5,many,14,TRBV6-1,ASSERDRGFGEPQH
TRBJ1-2,many,16,TRBV9,ASTRGGDSSIGMYGYT
TRBJ2-7,few,14,TRBV5-4,ASSVRSGTQTYEQY
TRBJ1-1,many,10,TRBV13,ASSPTSVEAF
TRBJ2-3,many,10,TRBV7-6,ASSLREDTQY
TRBJ2-1,few,13,TRBV12-5,ASGPDTNSHNEQF
TRBJ2-5,.,14,TRBV20-1,SAIPIPREGQETQY
TRBJ2-5,many,11,TRBV6-5,ASSYAGQETQY
TRBJ2-3,many,9,TRBV7-9,ASSPLNTQY
TRBJ2-1,.,12,TRBV19,ASRPTGPYNEQF
TRBJ2-5,.,13,TRBV11-2,ASSLEGTSQETQY
TRBJ1-4,many,12,TRBV12-3/TRBV12-4,ASSYAGKNEKLF
TRBJ2-5,many,12,TRBV6-5,ASSYGQVRETQY
TRBJ1-1,many,14,TRBV4-3,ASSQDGGPENTEAF
TRBJ2-7,.,12,TRBV5-4,ASTGGQGREEQY
TRBJ1-6,many,11,TRBV10-2,ASRDREDSPLH
TRBJ1-1,few,11,TRBV7-6,ASSRTEDTEAF
TRBJ2-3,many,14,TRBV5-1,ASSLEGQGIADTQY
TRBJ1-1,many,14,TRBV5-5,ASSLGEGRSNTEAF
TRBJ2-3,few,13,TRBV5-1,ASGSWATPPDTQY
TRBJ1-3,.,15,TRBV2,ASRGTGQGSSGNTIY
TRBJ2-5,.,11,TRBV28,ASSALPDETQY
TRBJ1-5,few,13,TRBV12-3/TRBV12-4,ASSRDSYSNQPQH
TRBJ2-1,.,12,TRBV12-5,ASGPPSGGDEQF
TRBJ1-2,few,13,TRBV21-1,ASSSDRGKNYGYT
TRBJ1-1,many,11,TRBV7-2,ASSLDWGTEAF
TRBJ2-3,.,17,TRBV20-1,SALRTGTSGRRSTDTQY